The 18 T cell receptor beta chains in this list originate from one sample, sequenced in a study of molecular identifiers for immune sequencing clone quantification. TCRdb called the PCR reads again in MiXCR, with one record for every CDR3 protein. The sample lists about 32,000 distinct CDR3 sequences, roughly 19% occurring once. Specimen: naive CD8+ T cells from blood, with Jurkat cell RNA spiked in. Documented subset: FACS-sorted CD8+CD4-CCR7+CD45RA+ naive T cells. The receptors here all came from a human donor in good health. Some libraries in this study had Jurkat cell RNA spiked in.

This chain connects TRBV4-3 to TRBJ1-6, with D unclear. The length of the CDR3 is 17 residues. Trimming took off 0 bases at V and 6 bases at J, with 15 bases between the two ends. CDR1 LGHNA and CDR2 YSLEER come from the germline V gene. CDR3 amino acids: CASSQDDARYGNSPLHF. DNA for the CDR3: TGCGCCAGCAGCCAAGACGACGCGAGGTACGGTAATTCACCCCTCCACTTT.

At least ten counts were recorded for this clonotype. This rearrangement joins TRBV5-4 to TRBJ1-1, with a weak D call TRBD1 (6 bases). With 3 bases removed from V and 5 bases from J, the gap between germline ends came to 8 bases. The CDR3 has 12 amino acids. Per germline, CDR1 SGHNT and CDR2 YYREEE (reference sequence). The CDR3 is CASSWGTTEAFF. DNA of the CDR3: TGTGCCAGCAGCTGGGGGACAACTGAAGCTTTCTTT. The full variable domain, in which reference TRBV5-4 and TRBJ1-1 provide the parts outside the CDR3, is ETGVTQSPTHLIKTRGQQVTLRCSSQSGHNTVSWYQQALGQGPQFIFQYYREEENGRGNFPPRFSGLQFPNYSSELNVNALELDDSALYLCASSWGTTEAFFGQGTRLTVV.

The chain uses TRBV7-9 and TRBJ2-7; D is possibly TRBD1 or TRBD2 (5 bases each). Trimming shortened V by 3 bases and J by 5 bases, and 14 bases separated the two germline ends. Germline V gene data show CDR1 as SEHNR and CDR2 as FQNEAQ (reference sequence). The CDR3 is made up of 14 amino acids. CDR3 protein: CASSFLRGAHEQYF. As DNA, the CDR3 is TGTGCCAGCAGCTTTCTCCGAGGGGCCCACGAGCAGTACTTC.

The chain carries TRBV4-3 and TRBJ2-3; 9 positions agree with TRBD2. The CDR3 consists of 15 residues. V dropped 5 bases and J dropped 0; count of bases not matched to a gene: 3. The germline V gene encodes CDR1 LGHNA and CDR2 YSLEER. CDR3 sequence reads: CASSASGGSTDTQYF. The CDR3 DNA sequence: TGCGCCAGCAGCGCAAGCGGGGGGAGCACAGATACGCAGTATTTT.

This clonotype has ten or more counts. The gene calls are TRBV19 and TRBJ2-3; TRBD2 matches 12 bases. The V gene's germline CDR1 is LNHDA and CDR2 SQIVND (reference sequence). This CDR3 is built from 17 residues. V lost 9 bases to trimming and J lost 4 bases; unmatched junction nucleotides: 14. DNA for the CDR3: TGTGCCAGCGCTATGTGGCTAGCGGGGGGGCATGCAGATACGCAGTATTTT. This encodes CASAMWLAGGHADTQYF.

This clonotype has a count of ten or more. In nucleotides, the CDR3 is TGTGCCAGCAGCTTTACAGGGGGAGGCTACAATGAGCAGTTCTTC. Protein sequence: CASSFTGGGYNEQFF. The chain joins TRBV7-2 to TRBJ2-1; 8 bases are shared with TRBD1. V lost 3 bases to trimming and J lost 3 bases; unmatched junction nucleotides: 4. From germline, CDR1 is SGHTA and CDR2 FQGNSA. The CDR3 consists of 15 residues.

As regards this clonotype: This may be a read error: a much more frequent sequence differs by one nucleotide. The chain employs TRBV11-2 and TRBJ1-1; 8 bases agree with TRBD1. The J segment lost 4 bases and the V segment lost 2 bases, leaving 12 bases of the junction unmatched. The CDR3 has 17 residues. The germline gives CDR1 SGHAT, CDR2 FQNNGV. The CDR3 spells CASSLTLQGAKTTEAFF. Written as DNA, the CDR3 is TGTGCCAGCAGCTTAACACTCCAGGGGGCTAAGACCACTGAAGCTTTCTTT.

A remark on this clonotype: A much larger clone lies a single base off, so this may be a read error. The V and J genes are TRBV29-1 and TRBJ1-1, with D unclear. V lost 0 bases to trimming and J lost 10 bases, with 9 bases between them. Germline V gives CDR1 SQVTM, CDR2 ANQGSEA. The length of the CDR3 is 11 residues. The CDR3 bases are TGCAGCGTTGAAGACGGAGATGGAGCTTTCTTT. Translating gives CSVEDGDGAFF.

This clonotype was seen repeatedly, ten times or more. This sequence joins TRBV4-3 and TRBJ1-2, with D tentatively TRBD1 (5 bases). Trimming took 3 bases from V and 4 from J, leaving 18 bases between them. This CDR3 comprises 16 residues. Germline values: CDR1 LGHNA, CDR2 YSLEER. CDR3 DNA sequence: TGCGCCAGCAGCCAGGGAACCGGGACCTTAGTCTATGGCTACACCTTC. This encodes CASSQGTGTLVYGYTF.

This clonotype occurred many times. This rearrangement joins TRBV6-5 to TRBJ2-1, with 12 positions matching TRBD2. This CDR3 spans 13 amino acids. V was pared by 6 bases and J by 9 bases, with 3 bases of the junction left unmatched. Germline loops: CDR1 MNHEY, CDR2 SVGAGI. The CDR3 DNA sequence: TGTGCCAGCAGCCCGGGACTAGCGGGTGAGCAGTTCTTC. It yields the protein CASSPGLAGEQFF.

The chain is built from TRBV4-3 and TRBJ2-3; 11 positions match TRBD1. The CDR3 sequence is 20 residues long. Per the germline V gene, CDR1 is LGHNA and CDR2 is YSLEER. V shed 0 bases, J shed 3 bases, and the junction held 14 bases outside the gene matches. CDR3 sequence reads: CASSQDPGGQGAFRTDTQYF. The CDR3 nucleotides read TGCGCCAGCAGCCAAGATCCGGGAGGACAGGGGGCCTTTAGGACAGATACGCAGTATTTT.

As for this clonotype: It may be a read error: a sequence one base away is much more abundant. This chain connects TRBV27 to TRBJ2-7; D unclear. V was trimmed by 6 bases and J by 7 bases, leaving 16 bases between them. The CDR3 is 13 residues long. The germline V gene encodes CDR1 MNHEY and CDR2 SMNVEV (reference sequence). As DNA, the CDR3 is TGTGCCAGCAGAATCTCGCCGGCTGGGGAGCAGTACTTC. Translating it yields CASRISPAGEQYF.

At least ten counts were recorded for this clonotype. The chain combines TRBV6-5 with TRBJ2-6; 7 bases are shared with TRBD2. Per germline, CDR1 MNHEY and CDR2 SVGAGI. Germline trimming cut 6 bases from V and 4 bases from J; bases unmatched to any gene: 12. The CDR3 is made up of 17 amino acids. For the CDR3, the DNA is TGTGCCAGCAGGTCCCAAAGGGGAGGGCTCGGGGCCAACGTCCTGACTTTC. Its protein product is CASRSQRGGLGANVLTF.

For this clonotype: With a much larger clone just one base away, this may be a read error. The CDR3 protein is CASRAGVTYGQYF. CDR3 DNA sequence: TGTGCCAGCAGGGCGGGGGTAACCTACGGGCAGTACTTC. The J gene is TRBJ2-7, the V gene TRBV7-9; 7 bases fit TRBD2. The CDR3 extends over 13 amino acids. Germline CDR1 SEHNR, CDR2 FQNEAQ (reference sequence).

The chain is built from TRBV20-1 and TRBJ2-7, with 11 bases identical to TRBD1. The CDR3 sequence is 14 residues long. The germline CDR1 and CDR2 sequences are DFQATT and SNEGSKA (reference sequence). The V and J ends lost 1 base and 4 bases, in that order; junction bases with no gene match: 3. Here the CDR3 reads CSARGGTGGYEQYF. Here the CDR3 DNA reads TGCAGTGCTAGAGGAGGGACAGGGGGATACGAGCAGTACTTC.

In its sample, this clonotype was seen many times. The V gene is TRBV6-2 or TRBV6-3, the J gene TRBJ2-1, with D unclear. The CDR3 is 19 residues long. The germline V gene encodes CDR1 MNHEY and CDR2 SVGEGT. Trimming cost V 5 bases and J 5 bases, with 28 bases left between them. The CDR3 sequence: CASSPTRAIMSPSNNEQFF. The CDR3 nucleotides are TGTGCCAGCAGTCCTACCCGTGCAATAATGAGCCCATCTAACAATGAGCAGTTCTTC.

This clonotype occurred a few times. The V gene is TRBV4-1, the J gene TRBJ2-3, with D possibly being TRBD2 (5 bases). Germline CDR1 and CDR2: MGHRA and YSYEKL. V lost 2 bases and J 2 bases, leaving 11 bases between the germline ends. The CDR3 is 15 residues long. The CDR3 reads CASSQKERYTDTQYF. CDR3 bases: TGCGCCAGCAGCCAAAAAGAGCGGTACACAGATACGCAGTATTTT.

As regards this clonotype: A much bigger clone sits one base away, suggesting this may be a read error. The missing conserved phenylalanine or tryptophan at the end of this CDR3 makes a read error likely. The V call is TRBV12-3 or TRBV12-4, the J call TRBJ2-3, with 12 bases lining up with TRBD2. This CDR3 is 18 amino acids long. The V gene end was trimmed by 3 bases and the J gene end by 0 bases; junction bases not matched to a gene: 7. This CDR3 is CASSLRLAGEISTDTQYS. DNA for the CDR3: TGTGCCAGCAGTTTGAGACTAGCGGGGGAAATAAGCACAGATACGCAGTATTCT.